The TCR beta chain under discussion was sequenced for a study of blood T cell repertoires in COVID-19. From germline, CDR1 is KGHDR and CDR2 SFDVKD. The ends lost 10 bases at V and 8 bases at J; junction bases unmatched: 5. The CDR3 spans 12 residues. Sequencing used immunoSEQ multiplex PCR; TCRdb keeps in-frame clones, though not all of them. In the table there are 16,000 or so clones, about nine tenths of which are singletons. The source of this sequence is a man older than 75 with acute or convalescent COVID-19. Sequencing input: peripheral blood. The genes are TRBV24-1 and TRBJ2-1; 9 bases map to TRBD1. CDR3 residues: CATRDREDEQFF. DNA of the CDR3: TGTGCCACAAGGGACAGGGAAGATGAGCAGTTCTTC.